The rows below give T cell receptor beta chains drawn from one sample of a study of cytomegalovirus exposure and HLA in healthy donors. Assay: immunoSEQ multiplex PCR; the TCRdb copy retains only in-frame clones and omits some. The sample data list 150,000 to 200,000 clones. Sequencing was performed on PBMCs. The receptors here all came from a boy aged 10-17 years in good health and CMV-seronegative. CDR3s include the opening cysteine and the closing phenylalanine or tryptophan. D genes are given only for firm matches.

V gene,J gene,D gene,CDR3 protein
TRBV9,TRBJ1-1,NA,CASSVEGDSTEAFF
TRBV7-9,TRBJ1-2,TRBD1,CASSNQQGAEGYTF
TRBV2,TRBJ1-5,TRBD1,CASSEAQGVGNQPQHF
TRBV5-1,TRBJ2-3,NA,CASSLIGSGVSDTQYF
TRBV25-1,TRBJ1-4,NA,CASSVQGRTNEKLFF
TRBV9,TRBJ2-6,NA,CASSVHPVSGANVLTF
TRBV7-6,TRBJ2-7,TRBD1,CASSVTGEGNEQYF
TRBV7-9,TRBJ1-3,TRBD1,CASSLRDSPSGNTIYF
TRBV27,TRBJ2-7,TRBD1,CASRDRESQPSREQYF
TRBV5-1,TRBJ2-7,NA,CASSLELAGTYEQYF
TRBV5-1,TRBJ1-1,TRBD1,CASRLKQGLTEAFF
TRBV5-3,TRBJ1-5,TRBD1,CAREDGTGEDQPQHF
TRBV5-4,TRBJ2-3,TRBD2,CASRSASGANTDTQYF
TRBV4-1,TRBJ2-5,TRBD2,CASSHTDPGLGETQYF
TRBV21-1,TRBJ2-3,NA,CASSKTGLGRWADTQYF
TRBV11-2,TRBJ2-7,NA,CASSPNLGEQYF
TRBV5-1,TRBJ1-6,TRBD1,CASSWLGQGVRTYNSPLHF
TRBV27,TRBJ2-7,TRBD2,CASSPPGSGGYEQYF
TRBV5-1,TRBJ2-5,TRBD2,CASSLGPSGGAETQYF
TRBV7-9,TRBJ2-2,NA,CASSLGSEFTGELFF
TRBV7-6,TRBJ2-7,NA,CASSLSGFSYEQYF
TRBV28,TRBJ1-4,NA,CASTGMDEKLFF
TRBV29-1,TRBJ1-2,NA,CSVEGGLGSPDGYTF
TRBV19,TRBJ2-7,NA,CASSNSGLHEQYF
TRBV7-8,TRBJ1-2,NA,CASSLGLGGGYTF
TRBV25-1,TRBJ2-5,TRBD1,CASSDGTGGKKTQYF
TRBV27,TRBJ1-1,NA,CASSYSTGSVEAFF
TRBV6-1,TRBJ2-5,TRBD1,CASSVVTGRETQYF
TRBV15,TRBJ2-2,NA,CATRGRNTGELLF
TRBV4-3,TRBJ2-5,TRBD2,CASSQGTSGLEETQYF
TRBV11-2,TRBJ2-4,NA,CASSLAGTKNIQYF
TRBV7-2,TRBJ2-1,NA,CASSLPGQPYNEQFF